The 21 T cell receptor beta chains below all came from one sample that was sequenced in a study of T cell repertoires in cytomegalovirus infection. Their antigens are not known. Each CDR3 protein gets one entry after TCRdb re-called the reads with MiXCR. The sample includes about 470,000 distinct CDR3 sequences, roughly 43% of them seen just once. Specimen: cultured PBMCs, collected from culture after CMV antigen stimulation. The receptors were gathered from a human donor in good health (CMV status not recorded). Some clones in this sample may be carry-over from other donors' samples.

This clonotype was seen repeatedly, ten times or more. The rearrangement joins TRBV7-2 to TRBJ2-1, with 8 bases that match TRBD2. Unmatched junction bases numbered 1, after V lost 9 bases and J lost 0 bases. The germline gives CDR1 SGHTA, CDR2 FQGNSA. This CDR3 region has 13 residues. Here the CDR3 reads CASREGSYNEQFF. CDR3 in DNA: TGTGCCAGTCGGGAGGGCTCCTACAATGAGCAGTTCTTC.

The chain recombines TRBV27 with TRBJ2-3; TRBD2 matches 14 bases. Germline values: CDR1 MNHEY, CDR2 SMNVEV (reference sequence). V lost 4 bases to trimming and J lost 6 bases; unmatched junction nucleotides: 9. The CDR3 has 17 residues. As DNA, the CDR3 is TGTGCCAGCAGTTACCGGACTAGCGGGAGGCGTAACGATACGCAGTATTTT. Protein sequence: CASSYRTSGRRNDTQYF.

This sequence joins TRBV20-1 and TRBJ2-7, with 12 positions matching TRBD2. With V trimmed by 5 bases and J by 2 bases, 4 bases remained unmatched. The CDR3 runs to 14 residues. CDR1 DFQATT and CDR2 SNEGSKA come from the germline V gene (reference sequence). CDR3: CSASTSGRTYEQYF. As DNA, the CDR3 is TGCAGTGCTTCTACTAGCGGGAGGACCTACGAGCAGTACTTC.

This clonotype was seen a few times. The rearrangement links TRBV11-2 to TRBJ1-5; D is perhaps TRBD1 (5 bases). Germline V gene sequence: CDR1 SGHAT, CDR2 FQNNGV. V was clipped by 5 bases and J by 5 bases, with 10 bases between them. The length of the CDR3 is 13 residues. CDR3 loop: CASSIQGHQPQHF. CDR3 nucleotides: TGTGCCAGCAGCATCCAGGGCCATCAGCCCCAGCATTTT.

This clonotype was found a few times. At one of its ends the junction is not consistent with the germline gene, which may arise from a read error. The chain is built from TRBV7-6 and TRBJ1-4; D gene unclear. The CDR3 runs 14 residues. The V gene's germline CDR1 is SGHVS and CDR2 FNYEAQ. CDR3 in DNA: TGTGCCAGCAGCTTAGGAAACTCTAATGAAGAACTGTTTTTT. This gives the protein CASSLGNSNEELFF. Together with reference TRBV7-6 and TRBJ1-4, the CDR3 gives the full variable domain: GAGVSQSPRYKVTKRGQDVALRCDPISGHVSLYWYRQALGQGPEFLTYFNYEAQQDKSGLPNDRFSAERPEGSISTLTIQRTEQRDSAMYRCASSLGNSNEELFFGSGTQLSVL.

The chain has TRBV2 and TRBJ2-1; 10 nucleotides agree with TRBD2. This CDR3 comprises 15 residues. Germline CDR1 and CDR2: SNHLY and FYNNEI. Losses at the gene ends were 6 bases for V and 7 bases for J; bases not matched to a gene: 9. CDR3 DNA: TGTGCCAGCAGACCCGGGACTAGCGCCCGGAATGAGCAGTTCTTC. Its translation: CASRPGTSARNEQFF.

V is TRBV5-1 and J is TRBJ2-7, with 11 bases lining up with TRBD2. The germline V gene encodes CDR1 SGHRS and CDR2 YFSETQ. The CDR3 extends over 18 amino acids. V lost 4 bases to trimming and J lost 2 bases; unmatched junction nucleotides: 14. CDR3: CASSIGTSGSSVPYEQYF. CDR3 bases: TGCGCCAGCAGCATCGGGACTAGCGGCTCCTCGGTCCCCTACGAGCAGTACTTC.

The genes are TRBV12-3 or TRBV12-4 and TRBJ2-1, with TRBD2 matching 15 bases. The CDR3 consists of 18 residues. V trimming: 4 bases; J trimming: 8 bases; junction bases outside the gene matches: 12. CDR3: CASSSTIGLAGGRYEQFF. DNA of the CDR3: TGTGCCAGCAGTTCAACTATAGGACTAGCGGGGGGGCGCTATGAGCAGTTCTTC.

This clonotype appeared many times. J is TRBJ2-7 and V is TRBV7-2; D is perhaps TRBD2 (6 bases). Germline CDR1 reads SGHTA; CDR2 reads FQGNSA. The CDR3 runs to 16 residues. V lost 3 bases and J lost 0, with 15 bases in between. The CDR3 sequence: CASSFFAQGLSYEQYF. The CDR3 DNA reads TGTGCCAGCAGCTTTTTCGCCCAGGGACTCTCCTACGAGCAGTACTTC.

This clonotype was seen once. The J gene is TRBJ2-1, the V gene TRBV6-2 or TRBV6-3; D not resolved. The CDR3 covers 12 residues. The V gene lost 6 bases and the J gene lost 8 bases, with 11 bases spanning the gap. Germline CDR1 and CDR2: MNHEY and SVGEGT. This CDR3 is CASRTRLDEQFF. CDR3 DNA: TGTGCCAGCAGGACCAGACTTGATGAGCAGTTCTTC.

This chain joins TRBV7-9 and TRBJ2-5; the match to TRBD2 covers 11 bases. Unmatched junction bases numbered 2, after V lost 8 bases and J lost 0 bases. This CDR3 is built from 14 residues. Germline V gene data show CDR1 as SEHNR and CDR2 as FQNEAQ (reference sequence). The CDR3 DNA reads TGTGCCAGCGGACTAGCGGGCAACCAAGAGACCCAGTACTTC. Its translation is CASGLAGNQETQYF.

In its sample, this clonotype was seen a few times. The rearrangement uses TRBV6-6 and TRBJ2-3; D perhaps matches TRBD2 (5 bases). The CDR3 is 14 amino acids. Trimming cost V 6 bases and J 4 bases, with 14 bases left between them. Germline CDR1 is MNHNY and CDR2 is SVGAGI (reference sequence). The CDR3 nucleotides are TGTGCCAGCAGGCCTGCCCTGCGGGCAGATACGCAGTATTTT. This codes for CASRPALRADTQYF.

The chain employs TRBV6-2 or TRBV6-3 and TRBJ2-1, with D unclear. CDR3 length equals 12 residues. Germline-derived CDR1 and CDR2 are MNHEY and SVGEGT. V shed 6 bases and J shed 9 bases, with 12 bases lying between them. CDR3 loop: CASRDPSAEQFF. CDR3 nucleotide sequence: TGTGCCAGCAGAGACCCGAGCGCTGAGCAGTTCTTC.

The CDR3 DNA reads as TGTGCCAGCAGTCCCGATGTGGTTTCACCCCTCCACTTT. Translating gives CASSPDVVSPLHF. V gene TRBV6-6 combines with J gene TRBJ1-6; no firm D call. V was trimmed by 5 bases and J by 9 bases, leaving 11 bases between them. CDR3 size: 13 residues. In germline, CDR1 is MNHNY, CDR2 SVGAGI (reference sequence).

The chain couples TRBV6-2 or TRBV6-3 to TRBJ2-1, with D perhaps assigned TRBD1 or TRBD2 (5 bases each). Trimming pared 1 base from V and 5 bases from J, leaving 12 bases between. The germline V gene has CDR1 MNHEY and CDR2 SVGEGT. The CDR3 is 15 amino acids. This CDR3 is CASSYWGPENNEQFF. The CDR3 coding sequence is TGTGCCAGCAGTTACTGGGGACCGGAAAACAATGAGCAGTTCTTC.

This clonotype was counted ten times or more. The chain has TRBV7-2 and TRBJ2-3; a weak D match, TRBD2 (6 bases). Germline V gene data show CDR1 as SGHTA and CDR2 as FQGNSA. V was shortened by 4 bases and J by 2 bases, with 10 bases between the two germline ends. CDR3 size: 14 residues. CDR3 sequence: CASSSGLNTDTQYF. CDR3 sequence (DNA): TGTGCCAGCAGCTCGGGACTGAACACAGATACGCAGTATTTT. Full variable domain (remainder filled in from reference TRBV7-2 and TRBJ2-3): GAGVSQSPSNKVTEKGKDVELRCDPISGHTALYWYRQSLGQGLEFLIYFQGNSAPDKSGLPSDRFSAERTGGSVSTLTIQRTQQEDSAVYLCASSSGLNTDTQYFGPGTRLTVL.

V is TRBV12-3 or TRBV12-4 and J is TRBJ1-1; no reliable D call. V was cut by 4 bases and J by 2 bases, with 11 bases left in between. The CDR3 sequence is 14 residues long. CDR3 nucleotides: TGTGCCAGCAGTTCCCTCGGCGTTAACACTGAAGCTTTCTTT. Translation: CASSSLGVNTEAFF.

This clonotype was detected a few times. The V gene is TRBV7-2, the J gene TRBJ2-3, with 13 bases lining up with TRBD2. This CDR3 has 15 residues. After removal of 5 bases from V and 7 bases from J, the junction contained 6 bases not matched to a gene. The V gene's germline CDR1 is SGHTA and CDR2 FQGNSA. The CDR3 DNA follows: TGTGCCAGCAGCGCCGCCGGGACTAGCGGGAATACGCAGTATTTT. Its translation is CASSAAGTSGNTQYF.

This clonotype was detected a few times. The gene calls are TRBV7-6 and TRBJ2-3; D remains ambiguous. Per the germline V gene, CDR1 is SGHVS and CDR2 is FNYEAQ. CDR3 length: 15 residues. Trimming removed 2 bases at V and 0 bases at J, with 9 bases between. The CDR3 DNA sequence: TGTGCCAGCAGCTTAAGTCCGGACAGCACAGATACGCAGTATTTT. Translating gives CASSLSPDSTDTQYF. Together with reference TRBV7-6 and TRBJ2-3, the CDR3 gives the full variable domain: GAGVSQSPRYKVTKRGQDVALRCDPISGHVSLYWYRQALGQGPEFLTYFNYEAQQDKSGLPNDRFSAERPEGSISTLTIQRTEQRDSAMYRCASSLSPDSTDTQYFGPGTRLTVL.

Only a few counts were recorded for this clonotype. The chain is built from TRBV7-8 and TRBJ1-2; D is uncertain. This CDR3 spans 15 amino acids. V lost 4 bases and J 4 bases, leaving 16 bases between the germline ends. Germline values: CDR1 SGHVS, CDR2 FQNEAQ. The CDR3 DNA follows: TGTGCCAGCAGCTCCAGGCTTCTTTCCCCCTATGGCTACACCTTC. Translated, it gives CASSSRLLSPYGYTF.

This clonotype has more than one count but fewer than ten. The chain uses TRBV7-8 and TRBJ1-4, with a weak D call TRBD1 (5 bases). This CDR3 region has 13 residues. V lost 5 bases and J 8 bases, leaving 12 bases between the germline ends. Germline V gene lookup returns CDR1 SGHVS and CDR2 FQNEAQ. CDR3 bases: TGTGCCAGCAGCCCCACGGGGGGAGAAAAACTGTTTTTT. Encoded protein: CASSPTGGEKLFF.